This T cell receptor beta chain was sequenced during a study of graft-versus-host responses after intestinal transplantation. Whole-study findings and limits: Recipient marrow showed GvH clones, some seen first in ileum or blood. Circulating GvH clone levels at their peak were associated with HvG declines (early post-transplant).

A note on this clone: Antigen: not known.

This table comes from immunoSEQ multiplex PCR, and its TCRdb copy is limited to in-frame clones, with some not included. The sample holds more than 90,000 clones, 85% to 95% seen once. This CDR3 has 15 amino acids. In germline, CDR1 is MNHEY, CDR2 SMNVEV (reference sequence). The junction had 8 bases not matched to a gene; V was cut back by 2 bases and J by 8 bases. The TCR sequence derives from a human donor who was the organ donor for an intestinal transplant. Sequencing used unstimulated CD8+ T cells sorted from spleen or lymph node cells, obtained before transplant. The chain joins TRBV27 to TRBJ2-1; 8 positions agree with TRBD2. The CDR3 is CASSLVSGSFYEQFF. The DNA of the CDR3 is TGTGCCAGCAGTTTAGTAAGCGGGAGTTTCTATGAGCAGTTCTTC.